This T cell receptor (beta chain) appears in the sequencing data of a study of T cell changes during pregnancy in multiple sclerosis. Produced via immunoSEQ multiplex PCR; TCRdb's table is partial and in-frame only. The table records 90,000 to 100,000 clones, under 95% of them present only once. This material consisted of peripheral blood, taken after pregnancy. The receptor was isolated from a female donor in good health, enrolled as a control in a pregnancy study.

CDR3 region: CASSIEGSGGYNEQFF. In DNA form, the CDR3 reads TGTGCCAGTAGTATAGAAGGTAGCGGGGGTTACAATGAGCAGTTCTTC. The chain combines TRBV19 with TRBJ2-1, with 9 bases matching TRBD2. This CDR3 has 16 amino acids. Per germline, CDR1 LNHDA and CDR2 SQIVND (reference sequence). J gave up 4 bases and V 0 bases, and 4 bases lay outside the gene matches.